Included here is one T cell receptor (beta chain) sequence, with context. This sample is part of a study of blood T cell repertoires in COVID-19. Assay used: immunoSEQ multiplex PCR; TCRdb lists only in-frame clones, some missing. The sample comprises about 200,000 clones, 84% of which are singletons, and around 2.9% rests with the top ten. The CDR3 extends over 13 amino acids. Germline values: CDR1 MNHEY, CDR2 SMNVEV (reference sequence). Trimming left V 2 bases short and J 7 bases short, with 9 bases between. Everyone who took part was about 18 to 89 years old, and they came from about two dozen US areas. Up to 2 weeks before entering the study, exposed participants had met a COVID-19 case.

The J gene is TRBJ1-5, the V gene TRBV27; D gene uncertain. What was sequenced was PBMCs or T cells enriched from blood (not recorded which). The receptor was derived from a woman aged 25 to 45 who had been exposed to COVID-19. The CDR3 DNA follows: TGTGCCAGCAGTTTAAGTCCGCGGCAGCCCCAGCATTTT. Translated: CASSLSPRQPQHF.